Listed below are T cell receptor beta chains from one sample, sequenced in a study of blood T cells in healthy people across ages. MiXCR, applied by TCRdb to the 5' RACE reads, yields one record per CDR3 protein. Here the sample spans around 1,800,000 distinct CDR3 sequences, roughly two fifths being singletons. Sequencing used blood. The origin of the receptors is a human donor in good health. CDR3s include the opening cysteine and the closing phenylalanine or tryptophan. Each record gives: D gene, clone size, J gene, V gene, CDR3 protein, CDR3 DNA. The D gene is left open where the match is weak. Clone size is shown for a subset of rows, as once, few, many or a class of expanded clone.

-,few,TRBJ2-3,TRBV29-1,CSVYRSPTDTQYF,TGCAGCGTTTATCGGAGCCCCACAGATACGCAGTATTTT
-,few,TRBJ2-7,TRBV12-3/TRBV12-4,CASSFGPSYGQYF,TGTGCCAGCAGTTTTGGGCCCTCCTACGGGCAGTACTTC
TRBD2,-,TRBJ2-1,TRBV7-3,CASSLGTSGLQFF,TGTGCCAGCAGCTTAGGGACTAGCGGGTTACAGTTCTTC
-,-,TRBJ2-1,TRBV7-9,CASSPTGSVNEQFF,TGTGCCAGCAGCCCCACGGGGTCTGTTAATGAGCAGTTCTTC
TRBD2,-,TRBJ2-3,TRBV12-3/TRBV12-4,CASSPRLSGGADTQYF,TGTGCCAGCAGTCCGCGGCTTAGCGGGGGAGCAGATACGCAGTATTTT
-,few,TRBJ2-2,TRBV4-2,CASSQVSRAGGELFF,TGTGCCAGCAGCCAAGTCAGCAGGGCGGGCGGGGAGCTGTTTTTT
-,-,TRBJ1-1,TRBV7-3,CASSLYGATEAFF,TGTGCCAGCAGCTTATACGGGGCTACGGAAGCTTTCTTT
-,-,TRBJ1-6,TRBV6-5,CASRTGGSPLHF,TGTGCCAGCAGAACCGGTGGTTCACCCCTCCACTTT
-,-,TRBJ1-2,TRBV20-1,CSAALAGYGYTF,TGCAGTGCGGCTTTGGCAGGGTATGGCTACACCTTC
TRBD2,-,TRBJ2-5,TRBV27,CASSLSLGRGQETQYF,TGTGCCAGCAGTTTGAGCCTTGGGAGGGGACAAGAGACCCAGTACTTC
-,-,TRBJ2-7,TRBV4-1,CASSQDSGEKYEQYF,TGCGCCAGCAGCCAAGATTCAGGGGAGAAGTACGAGCAGTACTTC
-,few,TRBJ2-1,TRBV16,CASSQLSGLYDEQFF,TGTGCCAGCAGCCAATTGTCAGGGCTCTACGATGAGCAGTTCTTC
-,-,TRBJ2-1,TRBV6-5,CASRSRFSDYNEQFF,TGTGCCAGCAGGTCCAGGTTCTCGGATTACAATGAGCAGTTCTTC
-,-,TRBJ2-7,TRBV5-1,CASRKELGEQYF,TGCGCCAGCAGAAAAGAACTGGGCGAGCAGTACTTC
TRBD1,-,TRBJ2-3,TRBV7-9,CASSFPVSRTGIITDTQYF,TGTGCCAGCAGCTTCCCCGTCTCCCGGACAGGGATAATCACAGATACGCAGTATTTT
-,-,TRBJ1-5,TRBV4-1,CASSQDRRTNQPQHF,TGCGCCAGCAGCCAAGACCGGAGGACCAATCAGCCCCAGCATTTT
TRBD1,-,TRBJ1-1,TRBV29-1,CSMGQGGEAFF,TGCAGCATGGGACAGGGGGGGGAAGCTTTCTTT
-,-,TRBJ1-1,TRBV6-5,CASRPSATAMNTEAFF,TGTGCCAGCAGACCCTCTGCGACAGCCATGAACACTGAAGCTTTCTTT
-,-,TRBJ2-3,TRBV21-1,CASRRSDTQYF,TGTGCCAGCAGGAGATCAGATACGCAGTATTTT